This is a list of T cell receptor beta chains from one sample in a study of CXCR3-negative and CXCR3-positive naive CD8 T cells. From the 5' RACE reads, TCRdb lists one entry per CDR3 protein and no DNA. Its listing shows approximately 59,000 distinct CDR3 sequences. The sample consisted of naive CXCR3+ CD8+ T cells from blood. These receptors all stem from a human donor in good health. Some clones in this sample may be carry-over from other donors' samples. Each CDR3 is given with its conserved first and last residue. Fields, in order: V gene, J gene, CDR3 protein.

TRBV5-1,TRBJ1-5,CASSSGLSDQPQHF
TRBV12-3/TRBV12-4,TRBJ2-5,CASSLIGLETQYF
TRBV4-2,TRBJ2-5,CASSQELRDGYQETQYF
TRBV4-2,TRBJ2-5,CASSQDPSGAETQYF
TRBV6-2/TRBV6-3,TRBJ2-7,CASSYSPLSGLYEQYF
TRBV6-1,TRBJ2-1,CASSESRNNGQFF
TRBV28,TRBJ2-5,CASRVAGEYQETQYF
TRBV7-9,TRBJ2-5,CASSPAGGKETQYF
TRBV23-1,TRBJ2-5,CASSQSRDLSRGTQYF
TRBV29-1,TRBJ1-4,CSVGDDPHEKLFF
TRBV6-5,TRBJ1-2,CASRTGVNGYTF
TRBV20-1,TRBJ2-1,CSARSRAGQGPGEQFF
TRBV12-3/TRBV12-4,TRBJ2-3,CASSLGAGRYTQYF
TRBV7-3,TRBJ2-6,CASSLMGSGANVLTF
TRBV10-3,TRBJ2-7,CATERGYSYEQYF
TRBV7-9,TRBJ2-7,CASSWTSGVSYEQYF
TRBV11-3,TRBJ1-1,CASITGGVNTEAFF
TRBV24-1,TRBJ2-7,CATSGQGNEQYF
TRBV29-1,TRBJ1-1,CSVDQGAEAFF
TRBV29-1,TRBJ2-2,CSANLAGTTNTGELFF
TRBV4-2,TRBJ2-6,CASSPGTTGANVLTF
TRBV29-1,TRBJ2-7,CSGRDNSYEQYF
TRBV7-9,TRBJ2-5,CASSSTSRNQETQYF
TRBV29-1,TRBJ1-4,CSVVGSWGEKLFF
TRBV6-1,TRBJ2-7,CASSEATGLFNEQYF
TRBV11-2,TRBJ1-1,CASSLVVEGYTEAFF
TRBV7-2,TRBJ2-7,CASSLLAGTYEQYF
TRBV7-9,TRBJ1-1,CASSFRSGTEAFF
TRBV7-6,TRBJ1-3,CASSYGQPEYISTDTIYF
TRBV27,TRBJ1-1,CASSLGHMNTEAFF
TRBV6-2/TRBV6-3,TRBJ2-1,CASSWTPGTDYNEQFF
TRBV6-5,TRBJ2-7,CASSGAYEQYF
TRBV9,TRBJ2-1,CASSAAGGPFNEQFF
TRBV10-3,TRBJ2-1,CAISEGDSYNEQFF
TRBV6-6,TRBJ2-3,CASSLAGGIVTDTQCF
TRBV9,TRBJ2-3,CASSVGASGGRTDTQYF
TRBV12-3/TRBV12-4,TRBJ1-3,CASTLPGQGVGNTIYF
TRBV13,TRBJ2-3,CASSLADTQYF
TRBV6-1,TRBJ1-1,CASSAVAGTEAFF
TRBV7-2,TRBJ2-7,CASSARDRTYEQYF
TRBV6-2/TRBV6-3,TRBJ1-1,CASSYLPGLPNTEAFF
TRBV20-1,TRBJ2-7,CSARPRDRLYEQYF
TRBV21-1,TRBJ1-1,CASSKAGTGTGVMNTEAFF
TRBV7-9,TRBJ1-1,CASSLGAPEAFF
TRBV4-1,TRBJ2-1,CASSQATSEYNEQFF
TRBV7-9,TRBJ2-7,CASSRSTDSHEQYF
TRBV6-6,TRBJ2-7,CASYSGGGPYEQYF
TRBV5-1,TRBJ1-4,CASSKGTGGVYNEKLFF
TRBV5-5,TRBJ2-5,CASSLVAAQETQYF
TRBV2,TRBJ2-2,CASSDGLGDTGELFF
TRBV19,TRBJ2-1,CASSIGSRGSITSGGDYNEQFF
TRBV11-2,TRBJ2-1,CASIPSGGAPDEQFF
TRBV7-9,TRBJ1-2,CASIIADSGYTF
TRBV11-3,TRBJ1-1,CASSQRGGTNTEAFF